The T cell receptor (beta chain) described here comes from a study of T cell repertoires in cytomegalovirus infection. V gave up 5 bases and J gave up 2 bases, with 25 bases separating them. From germline, CDR1 is SGHNT and CDR2 YENEEA. There are 18 residues in the CDR3. Remarks on this clonotype: Its target is unknown.

Findings and limits, study-wide: Adding up the frequency of public TCR beta families identified people who carried CMV plus the relevant HLA. HLA-C-restricted TCR beta clonotypes specific for CMV led the ex vivo response.

From the reads, TCRdb called clonotypes with MiXCR, one entry per CDR3 protein. Seen here are over 300,000 distinct CDR3 sequences, over 7.5% observed once, and the top ten hold around 4.5%. Sequencing was performed on PBMCs. The TCR originated in a human donor in good health (CMV status not recorded). Some clones in this sample may be carry-over from other donors' samples. The V gene is TRBV11-3, the J gene TRBJ2-7; D is perhaps TRBD1 or TRBD2 (7 bases each). The CDR3 protein is CASSPAPGGRGCPYEQYF. CDR3 coding DNA: TGTGCCAGCAGCCCTGCCCCAGGGGGGCGGGGGTGTCCCTACGAGCAGTACTTC.